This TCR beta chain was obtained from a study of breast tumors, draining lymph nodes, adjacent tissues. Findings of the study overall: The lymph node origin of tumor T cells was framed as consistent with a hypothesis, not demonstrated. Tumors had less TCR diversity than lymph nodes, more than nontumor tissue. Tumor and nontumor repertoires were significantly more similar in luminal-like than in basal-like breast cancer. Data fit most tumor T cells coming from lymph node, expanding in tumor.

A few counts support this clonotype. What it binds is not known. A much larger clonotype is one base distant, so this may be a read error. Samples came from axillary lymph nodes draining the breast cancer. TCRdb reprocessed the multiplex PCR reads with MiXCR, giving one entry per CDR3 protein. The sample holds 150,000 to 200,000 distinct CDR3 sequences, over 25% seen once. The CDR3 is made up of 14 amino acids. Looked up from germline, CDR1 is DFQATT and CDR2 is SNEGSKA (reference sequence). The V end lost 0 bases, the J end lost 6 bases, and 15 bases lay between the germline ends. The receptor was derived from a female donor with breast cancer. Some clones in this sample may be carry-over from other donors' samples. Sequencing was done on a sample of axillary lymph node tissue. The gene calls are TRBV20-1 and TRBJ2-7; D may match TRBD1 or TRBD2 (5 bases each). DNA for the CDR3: TGCAGTGCTAGAGATGTGGGGGACCCCTCCGAGCAGTACTTC. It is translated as CSARDVGDPSEQYF.